This passage covers 24 T cell receptor beta chains from one sample sequenced in a study of T-cell memory formation after mild COVID-19. TCRdb re-analysed the 5' RACE reads in MiXCR, keeping a single row per CDR3 protein. The table includes about half a million distinct CDR3 sequences, 15% to 20% detected once. Sequencing was done on a sample of PBMCs or a T cell subset sorted from them (not recorded which). The receptor set was obtained from an adult woman who had mild COVID-19 (a few samples of this study predate the infection). Cell type and time point are not known.

This clonotype was recorded many times. The chain uses TRBV12-3 or TRBV12-4 and TRBJ2-3, with 8 bases fitting TRBD2. V was pared by 6 bases and J by 4 bases, with 3 bases of the junction left unmatched. This CDR3 contains 13 residues. The CDR3, as DNA: TGTGCCAGCAGCATAGCGGGGCCAGATACGCAGTATTTT. Its translation: CASSIAGPDTQYF.

This clonotype was observed at least ten times. The CDR3 here is CASSWDSTRGRDQPQHF. For the CDR3, the DNA is TGTGCCAGCAGTTGGGACTCGACTAGGGGCAGGGATCAGCCCCAGCATTTT. The chain employs TRBV6-6 and TRBJ1-5; D might be TRBD1 (5 bases). This CDR3 contains 17 residues. Looked up from germline, CDR1 is MNHNY and CDR2 is SVGAGI (reference sequence). V was pared by 4 bases and J by 5 bases, with 21 bases between.

The V gene is TRBV20-1, the J gene TRBJ1-2; TRBD1 matches 7 bases. The CDR3 has 15 residues. Germline V gene data show CDR1 as DFQATT and CDR2 as SNEGSKA (reference sequence). Germline trimming cut 3 bases from V and 4 bases from J; bases unmatched to any gene: 11. The CDR3 is CSASLRGRGSYGYTF. In DNA, the CDR3 is TGCAGTGCTAGCTTGAGGGGGCGCGGATCCTATGGCTACACCTTC.

This clonotype was seen a handful of times. The chain employs TRBV12-5 and TRBJ2-2, with TRBD2 matching over 11 bases. V shed 1 base, J shed 7 bases, and the junction held 5 bases outside the gene matches. This CDR3 spans 16 amino acids. Germline assignment: CDR1 LGHNT and CDR2 FRNRAP. The CDR3 loop is CASGLGLAGGDGELFF. In nucleotides, the CDR3 is TGTGCTAGTGGTTTGGGCCTAGCGGGAGGTGACGGGGAGCTGTTTTTT.

The V and J genes are TRBV12-3 or TRBV12-4 and TRBJ2-7, with a possible D match to TRBD1 (6 bases). The CDR3 consists of 15 residues. V shed 1 base and J shed 0 bases, with 10 bases lying between them. The DNA for the CDR3 is TGTGCCAGCAGTTTAGGGGGGCTACCCTCCTACGAGCAGTACTTC. Translation: CASSLGGLPSYEQYF.

In the case of this clonotype: Compared with germline, one end of the junction differs, possibly owing to a read error. The genes are TRBV5-6 and TRBJ1-2; D is undetermined. CDR1 is SGHDT and CDR2 is YYEEEE in the germline V gene. The CDR3 consists of 13 residues. CDR3: CAISLNSAYGYTF. The CDR3, as DNA: TGTGCCATCAGCTTGAACAGTGCCTATGGCTACACCTTC.

V usage is TRBV6-5 and J usage is TRBJ1-2; D gene unclear. Per germline, CDR1 MNHEY and CDR2 SVGAGI. Trimming left V 2 bases short and J 3 bases short, with 13 bases between. The CDR3 covers 15 residues. CDR3: CASSYGGNSYYGYTF. CDR3 nucleotide sequence: TGTGCCAGCAGTTACGGTGGTAACAGCTACTATGGCTACACCTTC.

This clonotype was detected a few times. V is TRBV11-2 and J is TRBJ2-1; no clear D gene. The germline V and J ends were trimmed by 5 bases and 12 bases, with 11 bases remaining between them. This CDR3 comprises 11 residues. Germline assignment: CDR1 SGHAT and CDR2 FQNNGV. As DNA, the CDR3 is TGTGCCAGCAGCCAGGACCGTCCGCAGTTCTTC. Its protein product is CASSQDRPQFF.

This rearrangement joins TRBV6-4 to TRBJ2-1; 8 bases line up with TRBD2. Germline CDR1 is MRHNA and CDR2 is SNTAGT. Trimming cost V 5 bases and J 8 bases; bases outside gene matches: 11. CDR3 size: 15 residues. As DNA, the CDR3 is TGTGCCAGCAGTACCGGGACTAGTCCTTCTCATGAGCAGTTCTTC. This encodes CASSTGTSPSHEQFF.

This clonotype turned up a few times. The J gene is TRBJ2-7, the V gene TRBV27; TRBD2 is a possible D gene (5 bases). This CDR3 has 16 residues. Trimming removed 2 bases at V and 4 bases at J, with 18 bases between. Looked up from germline, CDR1 is MNHEY and CDR2 is SMNVEV (reference sequence). As DNA, the CDR3 is TGTGCCAGCAGTTTAACCCCAAGAGGGATCGGGTACGAGCAGTACTTC. Its translation is CASSLTPRGIGYEQYF.

The chain joins TRBV24-1 to TRBJ2-1; TRBD2 matches 10 bases. The CDR3 runs 15 residues. Germline CDR1 KGHDR, CDR2 SFDVKD. V lost 5 bases and J lost 5; bases outside the gene matches: 5. CDR3 nucleotides: TGTGCCACCAGTGTGTTAGCGGGAGGCCACAATGAGCAGTTCTTC. This gives the protein CATSVLAGGHNEQFF.

The chain uses TRBV24-1 and TRBJ2-3, with D perhaps given as TRBD1 or TRBD2 (6 bases each). Trimming stripped 7 bases from V and 2 bases from J, with 15 bases between. CDR1 and CDR2 from the germline V gene are KGHDR and SFDVKD. The CDR3 sequence is 15 residues long. The CDR3 sequence: CATREGGRPTDTQYF. CDR3 nucleotides: TGTGCCACCAGAGAGGGGGGCAGACCCACAGATACGCAGTATTTT.

This chain joins TRBV15 and TRBJ2-7, with 11 bases matching TRBD1. After removal of 4 bases from V and 4 bases from J, the junction contained 15 bases not matched to a gene. Germline V gives CDR1 LNHNV, CDR2 YYDKDF (reference sequence). The CDR3 is 18 residues long. The CDR3 is CATSIVVLGTGGSYEQYF. The CDR3 nucleotides read TGTGCCACCAGCATAGTCGTACTAGGGACAGGGGGAAGTTACGAGCAGTACTTC. The full variable domain, completed using reference TRBV15 and TRBJ2-7, is DAMVIQNPRYQVTQFGKPVTLSCSQTLNHNVMYWYQQKSSQAPKLLFHYYDKDFNNEADTPDNFQSRRPNTSFCFLDIRSPGLGDTAMYLCATSIVVLGTGGSYEQYFGPGTRLTVT.

This clonotype was counted a few times. The chain uses TRBV4-1 and TRBJ2-3; D might be TRBD2 (6 bases). This CDR3 has 14 residues. Germline lookup yields CDR1 MGHRA and CDR2 YSYEKL. V gave up 3 bases and J gave up 5 bases, with 12 bases separating them. CDR3 nucleotide sequence: TGCGCCAGCAGCCATCCTACTAGCCTAGATACGCAGTATTTT. It translates to CASSHPTSLDTQYF.

This chain links TRBV30 with TRBJ1-3; D remains unclear. Trimming removed 2 bases at V and 1 base at J, with 12 bases between. Germline V lookup: CDR1 GTSNPN, CDR2 SVGIG (reference sequence). This CDR3 comprises 15 residues. The CDR3 is CAWSLGSSSGNTIYF. The CDR3 DNA is TGTGCCTGGAGTCTGGGCAGTTCATCTGGAAACACCATATATTTT.

The genes are TRBV5-1 and TRBJ1-1; no firm D call. The CDR3 runs to 17 residues. V dropped 2 bases and J dropped 0 bases, with 17 bases sitting between them. CDR1 and CDR2 (germline): SGHRS, YFSETQ. The CDR3 spells CASSFGPPRTVNTEAFF. The CDR3 DNA reads as TGCGCCAGCAGCTTCGGCCCTCCCCGGACGGTGAACACTGAAGCTTTCTTT.

This clonotype appeared a few times. The chain couples TRBV9 to TRBJ2-3, with TRBD1 identical over 7 bases. Trimming took 4 bases from V and 1 from J; bases not matched to a gene: 6. The CDR3 is 15 amino acids. Germline CDR1 and CDR2: SGDLS and YYNGEE. The chain's CDR3 is CASSLDRTRTDTQYF. CDR3 nucleotide sequence: TGTGCCAGCAGCCTGGACAGGACCCGCACAGATACGCAGTATTTT.

The CDR3 sequence: CASKPGPHNEQFF. CDR3 coding DNA: TGTGCCAGCAAACCCGGGCCCCACAATGAGCAGTTCTTC. The V gene is TRBV2, the J gene TRBJ2-1; no clear D. CDR1 is SNHLY and CDR2 is FYNNEI in the germline V gene. The CDR3 is 13 residues long. V lost 7 bases to trimming and J lost 5 bases, with 12 bases between them. Filled out from reference TRBV2 and TRBJ2-1, the complete variable domain reads EPEVTQTPSHQVTQMGQEVILRCVPISNHLYFYWYRQILGQKVEFLVSFYNNEISEKSEIFDDQFSVERPDGSNFTLKIRSTKLEDSAMYFCASKPGPHNEQFFGPGTRLTVL.

This clonotype was picked up a small number of times. The chain combines TRBV9 with TRBJ2-1; 7 bases align to TRBD2. The CDR3 consists of 15 residues. The J segment lost 7 bases and the V segment lost 0 bases, leaving 7 bases of the junction unmatched. CDR1 and CDR2 from the germline V gene are SGDLS and YYNGEE. The chain's CDR3 is CASSVEGSGINEQFF. In DNA form, the CDR3 reads TGTGCCAGCAGCGTAGAGGGAAGCGGGATAAATGAGCAGTTCTTC.

The chain combines TRBV2 with TRBJ1-1; no clear D. Germline-derived CDR1 and CDR2 are SNHLY and FYNNEI. This CDR3 has 11 amino acids. Trimming took 1 base from V and 8 from J, leaving 5 bases between them. CDR3 in amino acids: CASSEVREAFF. In nucleotides, the CDR3 is TGTGCCAGCAGTGAAGTGAGAGAAGCTTTCTTT.

This clonotype was seen a few times. This chain uses TRBV6-5 with TRBJ2-2; 9 bases fit TRBD1. J lost 7 bases, V lost 6 bases, and 6 bases had no gene match. The CDR3 runs 14 residues. The germline V gene has CDR1 MNHEY and CDR2 SVGAGI. The CDR3 sequence is CASSFGQGSGELFF. In DNA, the CDR3 is TGTGCCAGCAGCTTCGGACAGGGGAGCGGGGAGCTGTTTTTT.

This clonotype was observed a handful of times. The rearrangement joins TRBV9 to TRBJ2-2; 9 nucleotides align to TRBD2. Germline CDR1 SGDLS, CDR2 YYNGEE. This CDR3 is built from 15 residues. The J segment lost 3 bases and the V segment lost 7 bases, leaving 7 bases of the junction unmatched. The CDR3, as DNA: TGTGCCAGCGGATTAGCGGGAGCCCACACCGGGGAGCTGTTTTTT. Translation gives CASGLAGAHTGELFF.

The chain recombines TRBV5-1 with TRBJ1-2; 7 nucleotides match TRBD1. CDR1 is SGHRS and CDR2 is YFSETQ in the germline V gene. J lost 4 bases, V lost 4 bases, and 7 bases had no gene match. The CDR3 covers 14 residues. CDR3 protein: CASSPGQKSYGYTF. The CDR3, as DNA: TGCGCCAGCAGCCCGGGACAGAAATCCTATGGCTACACCTTC. The full variable domain, rest sourced from reference TRBV5-1 and TRBJ1-2, is KAGVTQTPRYLIKTRGQQVTLSCSPISGHRSVSWYQQTPGQGLQFLFEYFSETQRNKGNFPGRFSGRQFSNSRSEMNVSTLELGDSALYLCASSPGQKSYGYTFGSGTRLTVV.

The V and J genes are TRBV5-1 and TRBJ1-5; D not resolved. Trimming removed 0 bases from V and 5 bases from J, with 6 bases in between. The CDR3 consists of 13 residues. Germline V gene sequence: CDR1 SGHRS, CDR2 YFSETQ. CDR3: CASSLEPDQPQHF. The CDR3 DNA reads TGCGCCAGCAGCTTGGAACCGGATCAGCCCCAGCATTTT.